Presented here are 27 T cell receptor beta chains from one specimen sequenced in a study of T cell changes during pregnancy in multiple sclerosis. The method was immunoSEQ multiplex PCR; TCRdb's version includes in-frame clones alone and lacks a portion of them. This table has about 54,000 clones, more than 90% appearing once. Source: peripheral blood, taken after pregnancy. These receptors were obtained from a female donor in good health, enrolled as a control in a pregnancy study.

There are a few counts of this clone. This chain uses TRBV5-1 with TRBJ2-3; 16 nucleotides match TRBD2. Germline CDR1 is SGHRS and CDR2 is YFSETQ. The CDR3 is made up of 20 amino acids. The junction had 10 bases not matched to a gene; V was cut back by 3 bases and J by 0 bases. CDR3 in amino acids: CASSSGLAGGGVSSTDTQYF. CDR3 in DNA: TGCGCCAGCAGCTCGGGACTAGCGGGAGGGGGAGTCTCTAGCACAGATACGCAGTATTTT.

The genes are TRBV7-8 and TRBJ2-6; TRBD1 matches 7 bases. The CDR3 length is 16 residues. The trim removed 6 bases at V and 2 bases at J, leaving 7 bases unmatched. Germline V gene sequence: CDR1 SGHVS, CDR2 FQNEAQ. For the CDR3, the DNA is TGTGCCAGCAGGGACACAGGGGCAACTGGGGCCAACGTCCTGACTTTC. Its protein product is CASRDTGATGANVLTF.

The rearrangement joins TRBV11-3 to TRBJ1-5; D is ambiguous. The CDR3 totals 14 residues. CDR1 is SGHNT, CDR2 YENEEA, per germline. V gave up 5 bases and J gave up 4 bases, with 12 bases separating them. The DNA for the CDR3 is TGTGCCAGCAGCACGGAAGGGAGAAATCAGCCCCAGCATTTT. Translation: CASSTEGRNQPQHF.

V is TRBV19 and J is TRBJ1-4; the match to TRBD1 covers 9 bases. The J segment lost 4 bases and the V segment lost 9 bases, leaving 9 bases of the junction unmatched. The CDR3 runs 15 residues. CDR1 LNHDA and CDR2 SQIVND come from the germline V gene (reference sequence). CDR3 protein: CASSTRTGDNEKLFF. The DNA of the CDR3 is TGTGCCAGCTCAACCCGGACAGGGGATAATGAAAAACTGTTTTTT.

The chain joins TRBV28 to TRBJ2-4; D is possibly TRBD2 (5 bases). V lost 2 bases and J 6 bases, leaving 5 bases between the germline ends. This CDR3 has 12 amino acids. Germline assignment: CDR1 MDHEN and CDR2 SYDVKM. As DNA, the CDR3 is TGTGCCAGCAGTTTAGGAGGAAACATTCAGTACTTC. Encoded protein: CASSLGGNIQYF.

This rearrangement joins TRBV6-1 to TRBJ2-3; unclear D gene. This CDR3 comprises 15 residues. V lost 1 base and J 0 bases, leaving 8 bases between the germline ends. The germline V gene encodes CDR1 MNHNS and CDR2 SASEGT. The CDR3 loop is CASSEVILSTDTQYF. The CDR3, as DNA: TGTGCCAGCAGTGAAGTGATACTCAGCACAGATACGCAGTATTTT.

The V gene is TRBV11-2, the J gene TRBJ2-2; 13 bases align to TRBD2. The germline V gene has CDR1 SGHAT and CDR2 FQNNGV. V gave up 5 bases and J gave up 3 bases; unmatched junction bases: 9. CDR3 size: 18 residues. Here the CDR3 DNA reads TGTGCCAGCAGCCCCGTAGGACTAGCGGGAGTGGACACCGGGGAGCTGTTTTTT. Its protein is CASSPVGLAGVDTGELFF.

With regard to this clone: At one end, the junction sequence differs from germline, possibly due to a read error. The gene calls are TRBV7-2 and TRBJ2-5; 9 bases are a match to TRBD2. Germline CDR1 and CDR2: SGHTA and FQGNSA. The CDR3 is 16 residues long. The CDR3 sequence: CASSLAGSGGQETQYF. DNA for the CDR3: TGTGCCAGCAGCCTAGCGGGTAGCGGGGGACAAGAGACCCAGTACTTC.

This clone appeared a single time. The chain links TRBV5-8 to TRBJ1-2, with unresolved D. V lost 5 bases to trimming and J lost 4 bases, with 15 bases between them. The CDR3 length is 14 residues. CDR1 is SGHTS, CDR2 YDEGEE, per germline. In DNA form, the CDR3 reads TGTGCCAGCAGACCAGCAGGTAGAAGCTATGGCTACACCTTC. It translates to CASRPAGRSYGYTF.

The V call is TRBV28, the J call TRBJ1-2; D gene unclear. CDR1 is MDHEN, CDR2 SYDVKM, per germline. Trimming pared 3 bases from V and 4 bases from J, leaving 6 bases between. The CDR3 length is 12 residues. The DNA of the CDR3 is TGTGCCAGCAGTTTTGAGGGCTATGGCTACACCTTC. Translating gives CASSFEGYGYTF.

The CDR3 loop is CASNPRGSGNTIYF. The DNA of the CDR3 is TGTGCCAGCAACCCCAGGGGCTCTGGAAACACCATATATTTT. The chain carries TRBV6-1 and TRBJ1-3; a weak D match, TRBD1 (6 bases). Germline V gene sequence: CDR1 MNHNS, CDR2 SASEGT. Trimming took off 7 bases at V and 0 bases at J, with 10 bases between the two ends. This CDR3 contains 14 residues.

This chain joins TRBV29-1 and TRBJ1-2, with 9 positions matching TRBD1. CDR3 length: 12 amino acids. Losses at the gene ends were 8 bases for V and 7 bases for J; bases not matched to a gene: 8. Germline assignment: CDR1 SQVTM and CDR2 ANQGSEA. CDR3 nucleotides: TGCAGCACCGGGACAGGGTCCGGTGGCTACACCTTC. The encoded protein is CSTGTGSGGYTF.

The chain joins TRBV6-6 to TRBJ1-5; D might be TRBD1 (6 bases). V shed 6 bases and J shed 4 bases, with 10 bases lying between them. The germline CDR1 and CDR2 sequences are MNHNY and SVGAGI (reference sequence). The CDR3 contains 13 residues. In DNA, the CDR3 is TGTGCCAGCAGCTCAGACAGGAATCAGCCCCAGCATTTT. Its protein is CASSSDRNQPQHF.

This chain uses TRBV12-5 with TRBJ2-7; D is possibly TRBD1 (5 bases). Germline lookup yields CDR1 LGHNT and CDR2 FRNRAP. This CDR3 has 14 amino acids. Between the trimmed V and J ends, which lost 5 bases and 0 bases, there was a span of 11 bases. The CDR3 protein is CASGPRQSSYEQYF. The CDR3 DNA is TGTGCTAGTGGTCCGCGACAGAGCTCCTACGAGCAGTACTTC.

V gene TRBV28 combines with J gene TRBJ1-5; a weak D match, TRBD1 (6 bases). Trimming cost V 5 bases and J 0 bases, with 26 bases left between them. Per the germline V gene, CDR1 is MDHEN and CDR2 is SYDVKM. This CDR3 region has 20 residues. For the CDR3, the DNA is TGTGCCAGCAGTCCTCCACAGGGATTCACAGACCTTAATAGCAATCAGCCCCAGCATTTT. Translating it yields CASSPPQGFTDLNSNQPQHF. The full variable domain, with the rest looked up from reference TRBV28 and TRBJ1-5, is DVKVTQSSRYLVKRTGEKVFLECVQDMDHENMFWYRQDPGLGLRLIYFSYDVKMKEKGDIPEGYSVSREKKERFSLILESASTNQTSMYLCASSPPQGFTDLNSNQPQHFGDGTRLSIL.

In this sample, this clone turned up once. V is TRBV7-9 and J is TRBJ2-7, with 9 bases matching TRBD2. The CDR3 runs to 14 residues. Germline loops: CDR1 SEHNR, CDR2 FQNEAQ (reference sequence). The V segment lost 5 bases and the J segment 3 bases; nucleotides outside the gene matches: 5. The CDR3 loop is CASSPRLAVYEQYF. As DNA, the CDR3 is TGTGCCAGCAGCCCACGACTAGCGGTCTACGAGCAGTACTTC.

This chain uses TRBV27 with TRBJ1-6; TRBD1 matches 7 bases. The CDR3 consists of 18 residues. The junction had 21 bases not matched to a gene; V was cut back by 8 bases and J by 8 bases. Germline V CDR1 and CDR2: MNHEY, SMNVEV (reference sequence). CDR3: CASSHWKETGQNHSPLHF. In DNA form, the CDR3 reads TGTGCCAGCTCGCATTGGAAAGAGACAGGGCAAAATCATTCACCCCTCCACTTT.

The chain combines TRBV7-2 with TRBJ2-5; no clear D gene. The germline V gene has CDR1 SGHTA and CDR2 FQGNSA. CDR3 length: 15 amino acids. Trimming removed 2 bases at V and 1 base at J, with 11 bases between. CDR3 nucleotides: TGTGCCAGCAGCTTATATGGAGTCGCCCAAGAGACCCAGTACTTC. It translates to CASSLYGVAQETQYF. The full variable domain, in which reference TRBV7-2 and TRBJ2-5 provide the parts outside the CDR3, is GAGVSQSPSNKVTEKGKDVELRCDPISGHTALYWYRQSLGQGLEFLIYFQGNSAPDKSGLPSDRFSAERTGGSVSTLTIQRTQQEDSAVYLCASSLYGVAQETQYFGPGTRLLVL.

This sequence joins TRBV7-2 and TRBJ2-5; 11 nucleotides match TRBD1. CDR1 and CDR2 from the germline V gene are SGHTA and FQGNSA. J was trimmed by 5 bases and V by 1 base; bases with no gene match: 0. The CDR3 spans 14 residues. The CDR3 loop is CASSLGTGGETQYF. The DNA of the CDR3 is TGTGCCAGCAGCTTAGGGACAGGGGGCGAGACCCAGTACTTC.

This chain joins TRBV14 and TRBJ1-5; tentatively, D is TRBD1 (5 bases). The V gene lost 1 base and the J gene lost 6 bases, with 7 bases spanning the gap. The CDR3 has 13 amino acids. Germline V CDR1 and CDR2: SGHDN, FVKESK. The CDR3 DNA sequence: TGTGCCAGCAGCCAAGGGGGGGTTCAGCCCCAGCATTTT. Translation gives CASSQGGVQPQHF.

The V gene is TRBV19, the J gene TRBJ2-7, with 7 bases matching TRBD1. Per germline, CDR1 LNHDA and CDR2 SQIVND (reference sequence). The CDR3 runs 13 residues. V lost 6 bases to trimming and J lost 1 base; unmatched junction nucleotides: 3. The DNA for the CDR3 is TGTGCCAGTAGCCGGGACAGTTCCTACGAGCAGTACTTC. Amino acids: CASSRDSSYEQYF.

This sequence joins TRBV9 and TRBJ1-3; D might be TRBD1 (5 bases). Trimming removed 2 bases from V and 0 bases from J, with 15 bases in between. Germline V gene sequence: CDR1 SGDLS, CDR2 YYNGEE. This CDR3 is built from 17 residues. CDR3 residues: CASSVSRVGGSGNTIYF. In DNA form, the CDR3 reads TGTGCCAGCAGCGTGTCCCGGGTGGGGGGCTCTGGAAACACCATATATTTT.

CDR3 DNA: TGTGCCAGCAGCTTAAGGCTAGCGGGGGCCATTAACGAGCAGTACTTC. Translating gives CASSLRLAGAINEQYF. The chain employs TRBV7-2 and TRBJ2-7; 10 bases fit TRBD2. The germline gives CDR1 SGHTA, CDR2 FQGNSA. The J segment lost 5 bases and the V segment lost 2 bases, leaving 9 bases of the junction unmatched. The CDR3 length is 16 residues.

The chain uses TRBV7-9 and TRBJ1-6, with 9 bases fitting TRBD1. The V segment lost 6 bases and the J segment 9 bases; nucleotides outside the gene matches: 6. CDR1 is SEHNR, CDR2 FQNEAQ, per germline (reference sequence). The CDR3 contains 14 residues. The CDR3 spells CASSYGQGSSPLHF. CDR3 DNA: TGTGCCAGCAGTTATGGACAGGGGTCTTCACCCCTCCACTTT.

This sequence joins TRBV27 and TRBJ1-2, with 10 bases aligning to TRBD1. This CDR3 contains 13 residues. J lost 14 bases, V lost 5 bases, and 11 bases had no gene match. CDR1 is MNHEY, CDR2 SMNVEV, per germline (reference sequence). CDR3 sequence reads: CASSPLGTGVETF. CDR3 nucleotide sequence: TGTGCCAGCAGTCCGTTAGGGACAGGGGTAGAGACCTTC.

The rearrangement uses TRBV4-3 and TRBJ2-7; weak D call: TRBD1 (5 bases). This CDR3 spans 14 amino acids. Germline assignment: CDR1 LGHNA and CDR2 YSLEER. With 0 bases removed from V and 4 bases from J, the gap between germline ends came to 10 bases. The CDR3 spells CASSQDAGIYEQYF. The CDR3 bases are TGCGCCAGCAGCCAAGATGCAGGGATTTACGAGCAGTACTTC.

This chain uses TRBV28 with TRBJ2-2; possible D gene TRBD2, 6 bases. The CDR3 has 16 residues. Germline V gives CDR1 MDHEN, CDR2 SYDVKM. Trimming removed 6 bases from V and 0 bases from J, with 14 bases in between. Here the CDR3 reads CASSPWGVPNTGELFF. CDR3 sequence (DNA): TGTGCCAGCAGCCCTTGGGGGGTGCCGAACACCGGGGAGCTGTTTTTT.